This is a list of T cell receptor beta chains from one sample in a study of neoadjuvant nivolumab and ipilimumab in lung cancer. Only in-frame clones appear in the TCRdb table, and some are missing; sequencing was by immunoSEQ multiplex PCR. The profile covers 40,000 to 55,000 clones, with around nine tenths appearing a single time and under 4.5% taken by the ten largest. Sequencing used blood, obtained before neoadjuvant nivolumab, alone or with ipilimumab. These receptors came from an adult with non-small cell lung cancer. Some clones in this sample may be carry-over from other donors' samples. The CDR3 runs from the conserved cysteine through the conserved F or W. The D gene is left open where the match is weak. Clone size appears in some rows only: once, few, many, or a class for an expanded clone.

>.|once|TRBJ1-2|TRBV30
CAWSRGVPYGYTF
TGTGCCTGGAGTAGGGGGGTGCCCTATGGCTACACCTTC
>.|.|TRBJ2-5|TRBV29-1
CSAQYQETQYF
TGCAGCGCGCAGTACCAAGAGACCCAGTACTTC
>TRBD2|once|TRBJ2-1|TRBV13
CASSRTSWEQFF
TGTGCCAGCAGCCGGACTAGCTGGGAGCAGTTCTTC
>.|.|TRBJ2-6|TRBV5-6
CASSLVQHSGANVLTF
TGTGCCAGCAGCTTGGTTCAGCACTCTGGGGCCAACGTCCTGACTTTC
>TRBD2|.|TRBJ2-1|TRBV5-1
CARPTGLADYNEQFF
TGCGCCAGACCCACTGGACTAGCGGACTACAATGAGCAGTTCTTC
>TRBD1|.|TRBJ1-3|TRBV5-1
CASSSGQGSGNTIYF
TGTGCCAGCAGCTCGGGACAGGGTTCTGGAAACACCATATATTTT
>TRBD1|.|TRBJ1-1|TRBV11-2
CASSPRGTEGAFF
TGTGCCAGCAGCCCGAGGGGGACAGAGGGAGCTTTCTTT
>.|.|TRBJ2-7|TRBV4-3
CASSQELVYEQYF
TGCGCCAGCAGCCAAGAACTAGTCTACGAGCAGTACTTC
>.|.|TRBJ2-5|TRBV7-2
CASSFSGQFQETQYF
TGTGCCAGCAGCTTTTCCGGACAGTTTCAAGAGACCCAGTACTTC
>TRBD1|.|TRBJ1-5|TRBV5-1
CASSLGDSGNQPQHF
TGCGCCAGCAGCTTGGGGGACAGTGGTAATCAGCCCCAGCATTTT
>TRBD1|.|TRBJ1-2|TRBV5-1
CASTPVRGQVDGYTF
TGCGCCAGCACCCCGGTGCGAGGACAGGTAGACGGCTACACCTTC
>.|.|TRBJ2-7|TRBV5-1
CASSLGEEGYEQYF
TGCGCCAGCAGCTTGGGGGAGGAGGGCTACGAGCAGTACTTC
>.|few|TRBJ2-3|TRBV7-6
CASGRSSTDTQYF
TGTGCCAGCGGGAGGTCTAGCACAGATACGCAGTATTTT
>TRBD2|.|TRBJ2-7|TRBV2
CASRGGSSYEQYF
TGTGCCAGCAGGGGCGGGAGCAGTTACGAGCAGTACTTC
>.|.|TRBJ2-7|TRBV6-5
CASSYLWYEQYF
TGTGCCAGCAGTTACTTATGGTACGAGCAGTACTTC
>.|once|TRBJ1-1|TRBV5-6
CASSWTGRMNTEAFF
TGTGCCAGCAGCTGGACGGGACGCATGAACACTGAAGCTTTCTTT